These T cell receptor beta chains were read from a single sample in a study of Graves' ophthalmopathy and Graves' hyperthyroidism. TCRdb processed the multiplex PCR reads anew with MiXCR; each CDR3 protein has one entry. The sample holds some 240,000 distinct CDR3 sequences; around 42% are singletons and the top ten take 40% to 55%. Sequences were obtained from peripheral blood. These receptors originate from an adult man with Graves' ophthalmopathy. Each CDR3 is given with its conserved first and last residue. D genes are given only for firm matches. The size of a clone is reported for some rows only, either as once, few or many, or as a class for expanded clones.

v_gene: TRBV5-4; abundance: NA; d_gene: NA; j_gene: TRBJ2-2; CDR3nt: TGTGCCAGCAGCTGGACAGACCAGGCCGGGGAGCTGTTTTTT; CDR3aa: CASSWTDQAGELFF
v_gene: TRBV5-6; abundance: NA; d_gene: TRBD1; j_gene: TRBJ2-6; CDR3nt: TGTGCCAGCAGCTTCTCTGGGACAGGGCTCTCTGGGGCCAACGTCCTGACTTTC; CDR3aa: CASSFSGTGLSGANVLTF
v_gene: TRBV7-2; abundance: NA; d_gene: TRBD2; j_gene: TRBJ2-7; CDR3nt: TGTGCCAGCAGCTTAGGGGGGTTAGCGGGAGAAATCTGGCACTTC; CDR3aa: CASSLGGLAGEIWHF
v_gene: TRBV7-9; abundance: few; d_gene: NA; j_gene: TRBJ2-5; CDR3nt: TGTGCCAGCAGCTTAGGGCAGGGTGAAGAGACCCAGTACTTC; CDR3aa: CASSLGQGEETQYF
v_gene: TRBV18; abundance: few; d_gene: TRBD1; j_gene: TRBJ1-2; CDR3nt: TGTGCCAGCTCACCACCGACAGGGGGGAACTATGGCTACACCTTC; CDR3aa: CASSPPTGGNYGYTF
v_gene: TRBV6-5; abundance: NA; d_gene: NA; j_gene: TRBJ1-6; CDR3nt: TGTGCCAGCAGCTCCCGGCCCTGGGGGCCTTCACCCCTCCACTTT; CDR3aa: CASSSRPWGPSPLHF
v_gene: TRBV12-3/TRBV12-4; abundance: NA; d_gene: TRBD1; j_gene: TRBJ2-6; CDR3nt: TGTGCCAGCAGGGTACGACAGGGGGCTTTTGGGGCCAACGTCCTGACTTTC; CDR3aa: CASRVRQGAFGANVLTF
v_gene: TRBV15; abundance: many; d_gene: NA; j_gene: TRBJ1-5; CDR3nt: TGTGCCACCAGCAGCCGACAGCGCAATCAGCCCCAGCATTTT; CDR3aa: CATSSRQRNQPQHF
v_gene: TRBV29-1; abundance: NA; d_gene: NA; j_gene: TRBJ1-1; CDR3nt: TGCAGGGTGTTGAACACTGAAGCTTTCTTT; CDR3aa: CRVLNTEAFF
v_gene: TRBV29-1; abundance: many; d_gene: NA; j_gene: TRBJ2-5; CDR3nt: TGCAGCGTTGACACAGGGAGGCAGACCCAGTACTTC; CDR3aa: CSVDTGRQTQYF
v_gene: TRBV7-2; abundance: once; d_gene: NA; j_gene: TRBJ2-7; CDR3nt: TGTGCCAGCAGCTCCCGCGGGGGCGGCGGGAGCCGATCCTACGAGCAGTACTTC; CDR3aa: CASSSRGGGGSRSYEQYF
v_gene: TRBV24-1; abundance: many; d_gene: TRBD1; j_gene: TRBJ2-5; CDR3nt: TGTGCCACCAGTGATTCGTGGACAGGGTTAGAGACCCAGTACTTC; CDR3aa: CATSDSWTGLETQYF
v_gene: TRBV19; abundance: NA; d_gene: TRBD1; j_gene: TRBJ1-5; CDR3nt: TGTGCCAGTAGTGGAAGCTTGGGACAGGGCTATCAGCCCCAGCATTTT; CDR3aa: CASSGSLGQGYQPQHF
v_gene: TRBV24-1; abundance: NA; d_gene: NA; j_gene: TRBJ2-7; CDR3nt: TGTGCCACCAGTGATCCCGGGACAAGAACCTACGAGCAGTACTTC; CDR3aa: CATSDPGTRTYEQYF
v_gene: TRBV10-3; abundance: once; d_gene: NA; j_gene: TRBJ1-2; CDR3nt: TGTGCCAGCAGTGAATGGGGGAGCGGAGAGGGCTACACCTTC; CDR3aa: CASSEWGSGEGYTF
v_gene: TRBV2; abundance: NA; d_gene: TRBD1; j_gene: TRBJ1-2; CDR3nt: TGTGCCAGCAGAACGGGACAGGGCCCTCCACCCTATGGCTACACCTTC; CDR3aa: CASRTGQGPPPYGYTF
v_gene: TRBV4-1; abundance: NA; d_gene: NA; j_gene: TRBJ1-2; CDR3nt: TGTGCCAGCAGCCAAGGACAGCAGACAAACTATGGCTACACCTTC; CDR3aa: CASSQGQQTNYGYTF
v_gene: TRBV12-3/TRBV12-4; abundance: NA; d_gene: NA; j_gene: TRBJ1-1; CDR3nt: TGTGCCAGCAGTTACGACGGGAACACTGAAGCTTTCTTT; CDR3aa: CASSYDGNTEAFF
v_gene: TRBV20-1; abundance: many; d_gene: NA; j_gene: TRBJ1-2; CDR3nt: TGCAGTGCTAGAACAGGAGGTGGCTACACCTTC; CDR3aa: CSARTGGGYTF
v_gene: TRBV6-5; abundance: few; d_gene: NA; j_gene: TRBJ1-5; CDR3nt: TGTGCCAGCAGAAAGGGGACGGAAGGGCAGCCCCAGCATTTT; CDR3aa: CASRKGTEGQPQHF
v_gene: TRBV20-1; abundance: few; d_gene: TRBD2; j_gene: TRBJ2-5; CDR3nt: TGCAGTGCTAGAGATGGGTCCAGCGGGGAGAACCAAGAGACCCAGTACTTC; CDR3aa: CSARDGSSGENQETQYF
v_gene: TRBV7-2; abundance: NA; d_gene: TRBD1; j_gene: TRBJ1-5; CDR3nt: TGTGCCAGCAGCTATGACAGGGGTCAGCCCCAGCATTTT; CDR3aa: CASSYDRGQPQHF
v_gene: TRBV7-9; abundance: NA; d_gene: NA; j_gene: TRBJ2-5; CDR3nt: TGTGCCAGCAGCCCTTGGAGGGACGAGACCCAGTACTTC; CDR3aa: CASSPWRDETQYF
v_gene: TRBV20-1; abundance: NA; d_gene: TRBD1; j_gene: TRBJ1-2; CDR3nt: TGCAGTGCTATTGGGGGCCGGGACAGGGACCCCTATGGCTACACCTTC; CDR3aa: CSAIGGRDRDPYGYTF
v_gene: TRBV20-1; abundance: once; d_gene: TRBD2; j_gene: TRBJ2-7; CDR3nt: TGCAGTGCTAGGTCTAGCGGGGGCACAGATACGCAGTACTTC; CDR3aa: CSARSSGGTDTQYF
v_gene: TRBV5-1; abundance: few; d_gene: TRBD1; j_gene: TRBJ1-6; CDR3nt: TGCGCCAGCAGCTTAGGAGGACAGGAAGGTTCACCCCTCCACTTT; CDR3aa: CASSLGGQEGSPLHF
v_gene: TRBV20-1; abundance: few; d_gene: NA; j_gene: TRBJ1-4; CDR3nt: TGCAGTGCTAGAGGGGGACCCCAGGAACTGTTTTTT; CDR3aa: CSARGGPQELFF
v_gene: TRBV6-1; abundance: NA; d_gene: NA; j_gene: TRBJ1-2; CDR3nt: TGTGCCAGCGTCCACAGTCTAAGTGACTATGGCTACACCTTC; CDR3aa: CASVHSLSDYGYTF
v_gene: TRBV4-1; abundance: once; d_gene: NA; j_gene: TRBJ1-4; CDR3nt: TGCGCCAGCAGCCAAGTCGGGTCCTTCAATGAAAAACTGTTTTTT; CDR3aa: CASSQVGSFNEKLFF
v_gene: TRBV9; abundance: NA; d_gene: NA; j_gene: TRBJ2-2; CDR3nt: TGTGCCAGCAGCGTCGGGACAACGGACACCGGGGAGCTGTTTTTT; CDR3aa: CASSVGTTDTGELFF
v_gene: TRBV7-9; abundance: few; d_gene: NA; j_gene: TRBJ2-2; CDR3nt: TGTGCCAGCAGCACAGGGTACGTCGGGGAGCTGTTTTTT; CDR3aa: CASSTGYVGELFF
v_gene: TRBV7-2; abundance: NA; d_gene: TRBD2; j_gene: TRBJ2-2; CDR3nt: TGTGCCAGCAGCTTAGCCTCTCGACTAGCGGGGAACACCGGGGAGCTGTTTTTT; CDR3aa: CASSLASRLAGNTGELFF
v_gene: TRBV12-5; abundance: NA; d_gene: NA; j_gene: TRBJ2-5; CDR3nt: TGTGCTAGTGGTTTGGAAGGGACTTCCGGGGAGACCCAGTACTTC; CDR3aa: CASGLEGTSGETQYF
v_gene: TRBV25-1; abundance: NA; d_gene: TRBD1; j_gene: TRBJ1-3; CDR3nt: TGTGCCAGCAGTAGACCTACAGGGGCCTCTGGAAACACCATATATTTT; CDR3aa: CASSRPTGASGNTIYF
v_gene: TRBV7-9; abundance: NA; d_gene: NA; j_gene: TRBJ2-7; CDR3nt: TGTGCCAGCAGCTTATTACCAGTGATGAGACAGCAGTACTTC; CDR3aa: CASSLLPVMRQQYF
v_gene: TRBV10-3; abundance: NA; d_gene: NA; j_gene: TRBJ1-5; CDR3nt: TGTGCCATCAGTGGGGGGACAATCGGAAGGAGCAATCAGCCCCAGCATTTT; CDR3aa: CAISGGTIGRSNQPQHF
v_gene: TRBV20-1; abundance: NA; d_gene: NA; j_gene: TRBJ2-3; CDR3nt: TGCGGTGCTAGAGGCTCGTCCAGCAGCACAGATACGCAGTATTTT; CDR3aa: CGARGSSSSTDTQYF
v_gene: TRBV29-1; abundance: NA; d_gene: NA; j_gene: TRBJ2-7; CDR3nt: TGCAGCGCCCAATTGGGGCGGGACTCCTACGAGCAGTACTTC; CDR3aa: CSAQLGRDSYEQYF
v_gene: TRBV7-2; abundance: many; d_gene: NA; j_gene: TRBJ1-3; CDR3nt: TGTGCCAGCAGCCCCCGTATGACAGGCTCTGGAAACACCATATATTTT; CDR3aa: CASSPRMTGSGNTIYF
v_gene: TRBV28; abundance: NA; d_gene: TRBD1; j_gene: TRBJ1-1; CDR3nt: TGTGCCAGCAGGGGACAGGGGTACACTGAAGCTTTCTTT; CDR3aa: CASRGQGYTEAFF
v_gene: TRBV25-1; abundance: few; d_gene: TRBD1; j_gene: TRBJ1-2; CDR3nt: TGTGCCAGCAGTGGCCTGGACAGGAGAACCTATGGCTACACCTTC; CDR3aa: CASSGLDRRTYGYTF
v_gene: TRBV4-1; abundance: NA; d_gene: NA; j_gene: TRBJ1-1; CDR3nt: TGCGCCAGCAGCCAAACCTGGCTGAACACTGAAGCTTTCTTT; CDR3aa: CASSQTWLNTEAFF
v_gene: TRBV13; abundance: NA; d_gene: NA; j_gene: TRBJ2-7; CDR3nt: TGTGCCAGCAGAGGAGATCAGGGGCGGGAGCAGTACTTC; CDR3aa: CASRGDQGREQYF
v_gene: TRBV7-9; abundance: NA; d_gene: NA; j_gene: TRBJ2-7; CDR3nt: TGTGCCAGCAGCCCGATCTCCTACGAGCAGTACTTC; CDR3aa: CASSPISYEQYF
v_gene: TRBV12-3/TRBV12-4; abundance: few; d_gene: NA; j_gene: TRBJ1-2; CDR3nt: TGTGCCAGCAGTCCACGACTGAACTATGGCTACACCTTC; CDR3aa: CASSPRLNYGYTF
v_gene: TRBV2; abundance: NA; d_gene: NA; j_gene: TRBJ1-4; CDR3nt: TGTGCCAGCAGCGGAAATGAAAAACTGTTTTTT; CDR3aa: CASSGNEKLFF
v_gene: TRBV15; abundance: NA; d_gene: NA; j_gene: TRBJ2-2; CDR3nt: TGTGCCACCTCCGGGAAGGGTGGGAACACCGGGGAGCTGTTTTTT; CDR3aa: CATSGKGGNTGELFF
v_gene: TRBV25-1; abundance: few; d_gene: NA; j_gene: TRBJ2-7; CDR3nt: TGTGCCAGCAGTGATTTCCAGGTTCCTCTTTACGAGCAGTACTTC; CDR3aa: CASSDFQVPLYEQYF